This record looks at one T cell receptor beta chain sequence and its context. This CDR3 has 15 amino acids. Germline lookup yields CDR1 MNHNS and CDR2 SASEGT. V lost 6 bases, J lost 6 bases, and 2 bases stayed unmatched. These data belong to a study of shared clonotypes between healthy human individuals. Every immunoSEQ plate was one replicate of a subset's evenly spread DNA. Clones were read by immunoSEQ multiplex PCR, and TCRdb kept only the in-frame ones, dropping some. Here the sample spans roughly 500,000 clones, roughly 83% being singletons. V usage is TRBV6-1 and J usage is TRBJ2-2, with TRBD2 matching 15 bases. Specimen: PBMCs. The origin of this receptor is a woman aged 40 to 50 in good health. Some clones in this sample may be carry-over from other donors' samples. This CDR3 is CASRGLAGGPGELFF. DNA of the CDR3: TGTGCCAGCAGGGGACTAGCGGGAGGCCCCGGGGAGCTGTTTTTT.